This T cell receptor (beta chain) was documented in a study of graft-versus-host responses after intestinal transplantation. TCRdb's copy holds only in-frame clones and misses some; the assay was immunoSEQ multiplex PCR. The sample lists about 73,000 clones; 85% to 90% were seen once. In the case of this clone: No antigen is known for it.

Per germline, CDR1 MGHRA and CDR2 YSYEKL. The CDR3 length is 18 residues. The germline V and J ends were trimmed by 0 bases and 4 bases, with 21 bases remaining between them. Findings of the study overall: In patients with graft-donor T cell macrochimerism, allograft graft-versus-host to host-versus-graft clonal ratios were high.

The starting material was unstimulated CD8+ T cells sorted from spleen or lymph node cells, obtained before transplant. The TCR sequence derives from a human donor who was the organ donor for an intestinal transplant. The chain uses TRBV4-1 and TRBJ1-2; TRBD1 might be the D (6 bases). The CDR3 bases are TGCGCCAGCAGCCAAGATGATTTTCGGGAAGGGGGTTCCTATGGCTACACCTTC. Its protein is CASSQDDFREGGSYGYTF.